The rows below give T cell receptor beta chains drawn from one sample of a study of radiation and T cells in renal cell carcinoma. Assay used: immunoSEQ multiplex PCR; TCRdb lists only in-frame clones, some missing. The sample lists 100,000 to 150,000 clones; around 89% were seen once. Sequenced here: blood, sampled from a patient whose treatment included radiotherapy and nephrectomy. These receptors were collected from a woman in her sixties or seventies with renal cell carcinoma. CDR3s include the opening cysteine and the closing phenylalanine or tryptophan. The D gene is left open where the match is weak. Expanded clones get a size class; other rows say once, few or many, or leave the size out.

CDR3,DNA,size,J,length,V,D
CAISEASGGAGDTQYF,TGTGCCATCAGTGAGGCTAGCGGGGGGGCTGGAGATACGCAGTATTTT,NA,TRBJ2-3,16,TRBV10-3,TRBD2
CASSLASGGPETQYF,TGTGCCAGCAGCTTGGCTAGCGGGGGGCCAGAGACCCAGTACTTC,NA,TRBJ2-5,15,TRBV5-4,TRBD2
CAISGYYEQYF,TGTGCCATCAGTGGATACTACGAGCAGTACTTC,NA,TRBJ2-7,11,TRBV10-3,NA
CASSSGTSPYEQYF,TGCGCCAGCAGCTCAGGGACATCCCCGTACGAGCAGTACTTC,few,TRBJ2-7,14,TRBV5-1,NA
CASSQARGSGGLTGELFF,TGTGCCAGCAGCCAAGCGAGAGGGAGCGGGGGGCTCACCGGGGAGCTGTTTTTT,NA,TRBJ2-2,18,TRBV4-2,TRBD2
CASSIVAGTGGIRGTEAFF,TGTGCCAGTAGTATAGTCGCCGGGACAGGGGGTATCAGGGGCACTGAAGCTTTCTTT,once,TRBJ1-1,19,TRBV19,TRBD1
CASSLVLGNTEAFF,TGTGCCAGCAGCTTAGTTTTAGGGAACACTGAAGCTTTCTTT,NA,TRBJ1-1,14,TRBV7-6,NA
CASSLGSNQPQHF,TGTGCCAGCAGCTTGGGCAGCAATCAGCCCCAGCATTTT,NA,TRBJ1-5,13,TRBV5-5,NA
CASSLVVRYGYTF,TGTGCCAGCAGTTTAGTGGTCAGGTATGGCTACACCTTC,NA,TRBJ1-2,13,TRBV27,NA
CASSLAVGSGELFF,TGTGCCAGCAGCTTAGCCGTAGGGTCCGGGGAGCTGTTTTTT,NA,TRBJ2-2,14,TRBV7-2,NA
CASSSADADTQYF,TGTGCCAGCAGCTCTGCCGATGCAGATACGCAGTATTTT,once,TRBJ2-3,13,TRBV11-3,NA
CASSQVAGGDYGYTF,TGCGCCAGCAGCCAAGTGGCAGGGGGCGACTATGGCTACACCTTC,NA,TRBJ1-2,15,TRBV4-3,TRBD1
CASSPRQDSYEQYF,TGTGCCAGCAGCCCGAGACAGGATTCCTACGAGCAGTACTTC,NA,TRBJ2-7,14,TRBV5-4,NA
CAWARQSSPLHF,TGTGCCTGGGCCCGTCAAAGTTCACCCCTCCACTTT,NA,TRBJ1-6,12,TRBV30,NA
CASSPGLAVQETQYF,TGTGCCAGCAGCCCGGGGTTAGCGGTGCAAGAGACCCAGTACTTC,NA,TRBJ2-5,15,TRBV5-4,NA
CASSSDRSNQPQHF,TGTGCCAGCAGCTCCGACAGGAGCAATCAGCCCCAGCATTTT,few,TRBJ1-5,14,TRBV5-4,NA
CASRDQHQPQHF,TGTGCCAGTAGGGATCAGCATCAGCCCCAGCATTTT,NA,TRBJ1-5,12,TRBV19,NA
CASSHSRSNQPQHF,TGTGCTAGCAGCCATTCACGGAGCAATCAGCCCCAGCATTTT,NA,TRBJ1-5,14,TRBV7-7,NA
CASSQDMGGSSGYTF,TGCGCCAGCAGCCAAGATATGGGGGGGAGCTCTGGCTACACCTTC,NA,TRBJ1-2,15,TRBV4-1,NA
CASSQQKRYYGYTF,TGTGCCAGCAGTCAACAAAAGCGGTACTATGGCTACACCTTC,NA,TRBJ1-2,14,TRBV27,NA
CASLQRGGETQYF,TGTGCCAGCCTCCAAAGGGGGGGAGAGACCCAGTACTTC,NA,TRBJ2-5,13,TRBV19,NA
CASSFGQGNTEAFF,TGTGCCAGCAGCTTCGGACAGGGGAACACTGAAGCTTTCTTT,NA,TRBJ1-1,14,TRBV5-6,TRBD1
CASSLSQGVHSSNQPQHF,TGTGCCAGCAGTTTATCGCAGGGCGTCCACAGTAGCAATCAGCCCCAGCATTTT,NA,TRBJ1-5,18,TRBV28,NA
CASSLGSPYGYTF,TGTGCCAGCAGCTTGGGGAGTCCCTATGGCTACACCTTC,NA,TRBJ1-2,13,TRBV5-4,NA
CASSVDRGEAFF,TGTGCCAGCAGCGTAGACAGGGGTGAAGCTTTCTTT,NA,TRBJ1-1,12,TRBV2,TRBD1
CASSLGILAKNIQYF,TGTGCCAGCAGCCTCGGGATTCTAGCCAAAAACATTCAGTACTTC,NA,TRBJ2-4,15,TRBV5-8,NA
CASSLDRRWANEKLFF,TGTGCCAGCAGCTTAGACAGACGTTGGGCTAATGAAAAACTGTTTTTT,NA,TRBJ1-4,16,TRBV7-2,NA
CASAGYGYTF,TGTGCCAGTGCCGGGTATGGCTACACCTTC,once,TRBJ1-2,10,TRBV19,NA
CASSLWDRGHSGNTIYF,TGTGCCAGCAGCTTGTGGGACAGGGGGCATAGTGGAAACACCATATATTTT,NA,TRBJ1-3,17,TRBV5-6,TRBD1
CAWRHHRGTDTQYF,TGTGCCTGGCGCCACCACCGGGGCACAGATACGCAGTATTTT,NA,TRBJ2-3,14,TRBV30,NA
CASSVDGQGFEQFF,TGTGCCAGCAGCGTAGATGGGCAGGGGTTTGAGCAGTTCTTC,NA,TRBJ2-1,14,TRBV9,NA
CASGGGTTYEQYF,TGTGCCAGCGGCGGAGGGACTACCTACGAGCAGTACTTC,NA,TRBJ2-7,13,TRBV2,TRBD2
CASSVRQGGEAFF,TGTGCCAGCAGCGTACGACAGGGCGGTGAAGCTTTCTTT,NA,TRBJ1-1,13,TRBV9,TRBD1
CAWNMNTEAFF,TGTGCCTGGAATATGAACACTGAAGCTTTCTTT,NA,TRBJ1-1,11,TRBV30,NA
CASSWGGNAEAFF,TGTGCCAGCAGCTGGGGAGGGAACGCTGAAGCTTTCTTT,NA,TRBJ1-1,13,TRBV11-3,NA
CASSSPRGPGPGELFF,TGTGCCAGCAGTTCCCCCCGGGGGCCAGGTCCCGGGGAGCTGTTTTTT,once,TRBJ2-2,16,TRBV28,NA
CASSLEGGRQETQYF,TGCGCCAGCAGCTTGGAAGGAGGCAGACAAGAGACCCAGTACTTC,NA,TRBJ2-5,15,TRBV5-1,NA
CASSLTSGGPTGELFF,TGTGCCAGCAGCCTTACTAGCGGGGGGCCCACCGGGGAGCTGTTTTTT,NA,TRBJ2-2,16,TRBV7-9,TRBD2
CASRPGSAKAFF,TGTGCCAGCAGACCTGGGTCAGCTAAAGCTTTCTTT,NA,TRBJ1-1,12,TRBV6-1,NA
CASSSINQPQHF,TGTGCCAGCAGCTCTATCAATCAGCCCCAGCATTTT,NA,TRBJ1-5,12,TRBV7-9,NA
CASSGGLAGTKYF,TGTGCCAGCAGCGGGGGACTAGCGGGGACTAAGTACTTC,NA,TRBJ2-7,13,TRBV7-2,TRBD2
CASSLAPTGMYYGYTF,TGTGCCAGCAGCTTAGCCCCGACAGGGATGTACTATGGCTACACCTTC,NA,TRBJ1-2,16,TRBV7-9,TRBD1
CASRLTCEKLFF,TGTGCCAGCAGGTTGACCTGTGAAAAACTGTTTTTT,NA,TRBJ1-4,12,TRBV6-4,NA
CASYPTSGGKNEQFF,TGTGCCAGCTATCCGACTAGCGGGGGAAAGAATGAGCAGTTCTTC,NA,TRBJ2-1,15,TRBV2,TRBD2
CASSTNPSGGADTQYF,TGTGCCAGCAGCACCAATCCTAGCGGGGGGGCAGATACGCAGTATTTT,NA,TRBJ2-3,16,TRBV5-4,TRBD2
CSDYRTGLRYEQYF,TGCAGCGATTACCGGACAGGACTCCGTTACGAGCAGTACTTC,NA,TRBJ2-7,14,TRBV29-1,TRBD1
CASSPGGPNQPQHF,TGTGCCAGCAGCCCAGGGGGGCCCAATCAGCCCCAGCATTTT,NA,TRBJ1-5,14,TRBV28,TRBD1
CASSLPGLGFAGELFF,TGTGCCAGCAGCCTTCCGGGACTAGGATTTGCCGGGGAGCTGTTTTTT,NA,TRBJ2-2,16,TRBV5-6,TRBD2
CAISDSEDLDTQYF,TGTGCCATCAGTGACTCAGAAGACCTAGATACGCAGTATTTT,NA,TRBJ2-3,14,TRBV10-3,NA
CASSFTGFRNTEAFF,TGTGCCAGCAGTTTTACAGGGTTTCGGAACACTGAAGCTTTCTTT,NA,TRBJ1-1,15,TRBV25-1,NA
CASSTSPTSHNEQFF,TGTGCCAGCAGCACCTCCCCAACTAGTCACAATGAGCAGTTCTTC,NA,TRBJ2-1,15,TRBV11-3,NA
CATSRGQGAVQPQHF,TGTGCCACCAGCAGGGGACAGGGGGCTGTTCAGCCCCAGCATTTT,once,TRBJ1-5,15,TRBV15,TRBD1
CASSLDLQGSGGYTF,TGTGCCAGCAGCTTAGATCTTCAGGGGTCCGGGGGCTACACCTTC,once,TRBJ1-2,15,TRBV7-8,NA